This TCR beta chain was identified during a study of blood T cell repertoires in COVID-19. Study-level background: PBMCs, B-cell-depleted T cells, or T cells were the source of the cDNA or gDNA that made up the material.

Seattle participants joined during active infection and were tracked over time. Germline V gene lookup returns CDR1 LNHNV and CDR2 YYDKDF (reference sequence). The CDR3 contains 14 residues. V was cut by 0 bases and J by 10 bases, with 10 bases left in between. Original processing notes: The assay estimated nucleated cells by amplifying reference gene primers. Using immunoSEQ multiplex PCR, the repertoire was profiled, and TCRdb retains in-frame clones only, with some absent. V, J and clone size reflect that table, while D and trimming were determined from the DNA. The data show about 230,000 clones, with under 90% seen just once and roughly 10% held by the top ten.

This receptor was obtained from a man aged 45-65 years with COVID-19, enrolled during active disease. Sequenced input: peripheral blood. V gene TRBV15 combines with J gene TRBJ1-6, with a tentative D call TRBD1 (5 bases). CDR3 loop: CATSRDRDGSPLHF. CDR3 DNA sequence: TGTGCCACCAGCAGAGACAGGGATGGGTCACCCCTCCACTTT.